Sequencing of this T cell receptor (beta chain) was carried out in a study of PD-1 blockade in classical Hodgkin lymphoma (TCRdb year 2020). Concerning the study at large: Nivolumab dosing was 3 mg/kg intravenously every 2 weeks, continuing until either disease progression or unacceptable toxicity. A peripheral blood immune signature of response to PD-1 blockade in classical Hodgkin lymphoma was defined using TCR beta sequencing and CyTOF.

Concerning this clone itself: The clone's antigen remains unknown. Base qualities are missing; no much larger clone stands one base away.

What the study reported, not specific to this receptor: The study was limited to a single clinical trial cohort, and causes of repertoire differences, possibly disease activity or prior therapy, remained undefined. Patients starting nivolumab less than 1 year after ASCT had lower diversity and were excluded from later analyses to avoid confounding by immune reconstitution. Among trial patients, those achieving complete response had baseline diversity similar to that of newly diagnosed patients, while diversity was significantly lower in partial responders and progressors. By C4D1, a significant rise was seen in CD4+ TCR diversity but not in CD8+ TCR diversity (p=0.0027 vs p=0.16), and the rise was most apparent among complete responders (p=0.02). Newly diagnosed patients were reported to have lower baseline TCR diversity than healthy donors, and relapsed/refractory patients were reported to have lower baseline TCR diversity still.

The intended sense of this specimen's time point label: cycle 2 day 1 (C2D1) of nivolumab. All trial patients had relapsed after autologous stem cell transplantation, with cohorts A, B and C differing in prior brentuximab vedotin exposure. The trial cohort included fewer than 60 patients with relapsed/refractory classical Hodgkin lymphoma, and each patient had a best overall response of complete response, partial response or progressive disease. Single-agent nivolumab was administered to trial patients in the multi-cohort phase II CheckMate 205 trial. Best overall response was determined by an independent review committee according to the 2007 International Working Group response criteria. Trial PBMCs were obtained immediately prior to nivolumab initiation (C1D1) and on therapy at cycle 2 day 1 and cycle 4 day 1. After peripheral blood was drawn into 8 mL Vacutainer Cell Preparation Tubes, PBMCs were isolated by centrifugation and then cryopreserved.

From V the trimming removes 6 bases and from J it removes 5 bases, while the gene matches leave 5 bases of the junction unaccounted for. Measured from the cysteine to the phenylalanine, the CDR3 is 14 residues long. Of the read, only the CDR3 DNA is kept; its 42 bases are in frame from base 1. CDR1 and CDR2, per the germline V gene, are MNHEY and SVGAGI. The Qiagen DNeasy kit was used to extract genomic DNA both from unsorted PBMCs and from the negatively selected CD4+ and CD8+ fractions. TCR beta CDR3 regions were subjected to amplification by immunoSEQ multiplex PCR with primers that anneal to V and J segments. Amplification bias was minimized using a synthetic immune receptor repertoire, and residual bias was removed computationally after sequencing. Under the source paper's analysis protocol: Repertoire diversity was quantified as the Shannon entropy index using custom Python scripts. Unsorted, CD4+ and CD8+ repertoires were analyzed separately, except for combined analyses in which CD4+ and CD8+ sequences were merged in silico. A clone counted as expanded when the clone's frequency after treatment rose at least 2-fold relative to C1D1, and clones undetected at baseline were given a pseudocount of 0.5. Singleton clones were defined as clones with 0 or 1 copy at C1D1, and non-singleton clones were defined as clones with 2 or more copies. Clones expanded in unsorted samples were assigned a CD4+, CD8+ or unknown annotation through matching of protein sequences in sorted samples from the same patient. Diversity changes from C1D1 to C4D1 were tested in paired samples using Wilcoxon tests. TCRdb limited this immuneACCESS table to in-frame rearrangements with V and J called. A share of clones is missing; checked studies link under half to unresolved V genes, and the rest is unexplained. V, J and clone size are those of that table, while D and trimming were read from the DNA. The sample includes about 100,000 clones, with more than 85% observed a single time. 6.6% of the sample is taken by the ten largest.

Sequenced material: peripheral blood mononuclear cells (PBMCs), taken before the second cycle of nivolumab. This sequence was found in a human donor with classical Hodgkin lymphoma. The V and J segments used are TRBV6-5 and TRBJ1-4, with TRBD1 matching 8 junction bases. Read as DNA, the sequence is TGTGCCAGCAGCCCCGGGACAGGAAATGAAAAACTGTTTTTT. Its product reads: CASSPGTGNEKLFF.